This TCR beta chain was profiled in a study of T cell repertoires in cytomegalovirus infection. Overall study: Evidence of both CMV infection and a matching HLA type came from public TCR beta signatures.

MiXCR was run by TCRdb on the reads, yielding one entry per CDR3 protein. The sample lists 290,000 or so distinct CDR3 sequences; 9.6% were seen once. As to this clonotype: The antigen is unknown. Given a much more abundant clone one base away, this may be a read error.

Germline V lookup: CDR1 KGHSH, CDR2 LQKENI. J gave up 6 bases and V 8 bases, and 15 bases lay outside the gene matches. The CDR3 sequence is 16 residues long. Overall study results and limits: Within the response measured ex vivo, HLA-C-restricted CMV-specific TCR beta clonotypes were dominant. Cumulative public TCR beta family frequency identified CMV carriers with the relevant HLA.

Material: PBMCs. This TCR derives from a human donor in good health (CMV status not recorded). Some clones in this sample may be carry-over from other donors' samples. This chain connects TRBV18 to TRBJ2-2; 7 bases are a match to TRBD2. CDR3 sequence: CASTLSAAGDPGELFF. The DNA for the CDR3 is TGTGCCAGCACACTCTCCGCGGCGGGGGATCCCGGGGAGCTGTTTTTT.